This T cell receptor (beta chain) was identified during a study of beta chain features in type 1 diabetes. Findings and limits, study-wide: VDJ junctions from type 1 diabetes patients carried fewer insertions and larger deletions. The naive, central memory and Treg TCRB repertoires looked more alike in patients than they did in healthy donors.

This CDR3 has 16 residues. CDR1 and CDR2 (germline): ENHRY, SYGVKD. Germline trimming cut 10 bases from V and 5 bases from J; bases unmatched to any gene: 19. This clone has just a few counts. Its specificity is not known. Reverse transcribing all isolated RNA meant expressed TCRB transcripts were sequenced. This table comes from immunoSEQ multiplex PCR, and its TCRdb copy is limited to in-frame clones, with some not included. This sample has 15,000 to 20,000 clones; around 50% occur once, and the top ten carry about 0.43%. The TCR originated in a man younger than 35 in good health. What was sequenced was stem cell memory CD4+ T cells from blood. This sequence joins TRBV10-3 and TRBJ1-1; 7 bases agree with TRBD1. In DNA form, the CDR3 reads TGTGCCACTCTATCCCAACAGGGGATCTTTTGGACTGAAGCTTTCTTT. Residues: CATLSQQGIFWTEAFF.